This TCR beta chain was found in a study of technical replicates of blood from several donors. The CDR3 runs 16 residues. Germline CDR1 reads PRHDT; CDR2 reads FYEKMQ (reference sequence). Trimming took off 5 bases at V and 0 bases at J, with 14 bases between the two ends. Profiled with immunoSEQ multiplex PCR; TCRdb holds only in-frame clones, not every one. There are some 68,000 clones in the sample; nearly 97% occur only once, and about 0.25% lies in the top ten. This clonotype was sampled from a human donor in good health. The chain carries TRBV13 and TRBJ1-3; maybe TRBD1 (6 bases). Sequenced: T cells isolated from PBMCs. As DNA, the CDR3 is TGTGCCAGCAGCCAAATCAGGGGAGACTCTGGAAACACCATATATTTT. It specifies CASSQIRGDSGNTIYF.